This TCR beta chain was sequenced during a study of blood T cell repertoires in COVID-19. Turning to the study itself: Acute-phase and convalescent COVID-19 samples originated in the United States, Italy and Spain. Sources were T cells, B-cell-depleted T cells, or PBMCs; the material itself was cDNA or gDNA.

In the authors' methods: Researchers report that nucleated cell counts were estimated from reference gene primer amplification. Generated by immunoSEQ multiplex PCR, the TCRdb table keeps only in-frame clones and is missing some. The D gene and trimming were derived from the DNA, and the V and J assignments and clone size from that table. Altogether about 240,000 clones are present, around 86% being singletons, with the ten largest covering around an eighth. Trimming took off 2 bases at V and 4 bases at J, with 14 bases between the two ends. The germline V gene has CDR1 MNHNS and CDR2 SASEGT. This CDR3 region has 15 residues.

This rearrangement joins TRBV6-1 to TRBJ1-2; perhaps TRBD1 as D (6 bases). Sequenced: peripheral blood. The TCR comes from a woman aged 55 to 70 with active or convalescent COVID-19. CDR3: CASSERDQGGYGYTF. CDR3 bases: TGTGCCAGCAGTGAAAGAGACCAAGGGGGCTATGGCTACACCTTC.